A single sample gave rise to the 14 T cell receptor beta chains below, sequenced in a study of T cells in tuberculosis. Cells were sorted from thawed PBMC rested overnight and stained with GMM-loaded CD1B tetramer, viability dye and anti-CD3. CD1B tetramers were loaded with Rhodococcus equi-derived C32 glucose monomycolate. The assay was immunoSEQ multiplex PCR, and TCRdb's table has in-frame clones only and misses some. The sample records 80,000 to 90,000 clones, roughly 93% being singletons. Material for sequencing was CD1b-GMM tetramer-negative cells sorted from PBMCs. The receptors originated from an adult woman with latent tuberculosis.

V and J are TRBV5-1 and TRBJ2-7; D is ambiguous. Trimming left V 4 bases short and J 6 bases short, with 8 bases between. The germline V gene has CDR1 SGHRS and CDR2 YFSETQ. The CDR3 sequence is 11 residues long. The CDR3 is CASSHTGEQYF. CDR3 in DNA: TGCGCCAGCAGCCACACGGGCGAGCAGTACTTC. Supplemented by reference TRBV5-1 and TRBJ2-7, the full variable domain reads KAGVTQTPRYLIKTRGQQVTLSCSPISGHRSVSWYQQTPGQGLQFLFEYFSETQRNKGNFPGRFSGRQFSNSRSEMNVSTLELGDSALYLCASSHTGEQYFGPGTRLTVT.

The chain combines TRBV21-1 with TRBJ1-6; the table calls TRBD1, which could not be checked here. TRBV21-1 is a known pseudogene. The CDR3 loop spans 19 amino acids. Here the CDR3 DNA reads TGTGCCAGCAGCAAAAAGGTAAAAACAGGGGGCGCCTATAATTCACCCCTCCACTTT. Translated: CASSKKVKTGGAYNSPLHF.

The gene calls are TRBV7-9 and TRBJ2-7, with 9 bases fitting TRBD2. The CDR3 is 17 residues long. Germline loops: CDR1 SEHNR, CDR2 FQNEAQ (reference sequence). The V gene end was trimmed by 2 bases and the J gene end by 2 bases; junction bases not matched to a gene: 10. The chain's CDR3 is CASSLSDLAGNTYEQYF. The CDR3, as DNA: TGTGCCAGCAGCTTATCCGATCTAGCGGGAAACACCTACGAGCAGTACTTC.

This clone was detected only a few times. The genes are TRBV15 and TRBJ1-2; TRBD1 agrees at 8 bases. The CDR3 totals 14 residues. Germline CDR1 LNHNV, CDR2 YYDKDF (reference sequence). The V segment lost 5 bases and the J segment 7 bases; nucleotides outside the gene matches: 9. The chain's CDR3 is CATSPPGQAAGYTF. The CDR3 coding sequence is TGTGCCACCAGCCCTCCGGGACAGGCTGCTGGCTACACCTTC.

This chain uses TRBV7-3 with TRBJ2-1; possibly TRBD2 for D (5 bases). This CDR3 has 15 residues. V shed 5 bases and J shed 1 base, with 12 bases lying between them. Per the germline V gene, CDR1 is SGHTA and CDR2 is FQGTGA. The CDR3 sequence is CASSPGRGSYNEQFF. DNA of the CDR3: TGTGCCAGCAGCCCCGGTAGAGGGTCCTACAATGAGCAGTTCTTC.

The CDR3 sequence: CASTNRDRGYNEQFF. The CDR3 coding sequence is TGTGCCAGCACCAACCGGGACAGGGGTTACAATGAGCAGTTCTTC. The J gene is TRBJ2-1, the V gene TRBV7-2; 10 bases are shared with TRBD1. V was pared by 7 bases and J by 4 bases, with 7 bases of the junction left unmatched. The CDR3 sequence is 15 residues long. From germline, CDR1 is SGHTA and CDR2 FQGNSA. Together with reference TRBV7-2 and TRBJ2-1, the CDR3 gives the full variable domain: GAGVSQSPSNKVTEKGKDVELRCDPISGHTALYWYRQSLGQGLEFLIYFQGNSAPDKSGLPSDRFSAERTGGSVSTLTIQRTQQEDSAVYLCASTNRDRGYNEQFFGPGTRLTVL.

The chain recombines TRBV19 with TRBJ2-5, with D perhaps matching TRBD2 (6 bases). The V and J ends lost 1 base and 7 bases respectively, with 10 bases between them. Germline V gene sequence: CDR1 LNHDA, CDR2 SQIVND (reference sequence). CDR3 length: 13 residues. CDR3 sequence (DNA): TGTGCCAGTAGTATAGGGACGGAGGGGACCCAGTACTTC. The encoded protein is CASSIGTEGTQYF.

The chain uses TRBV7-9 and TRBJ1-5; 7 bases agree with TRBD1. The germline V gene encodes CDR1 SEHNR and CDR2 FQNEAQ (reference sequence). Trimming took 5 bases from V and 5 from J; bases not matched to a gene: 9. The CDR3 sequence is 15 residues long. The CDR3 DNA follows: TGTGCCAGCAGCCAAGGACAGGACTTCGATCAGCCCCAGCATTTT. As protein: CASSQGQDFDQPQHF.

The rearrangement links TRBV4-3 to TRBJ2-2, with D tentatively TRBD1 (6 bases). Germline V lookup: CDR1 LGHNA, CDR2 YSLEER. V shed 3 bases and J shed 4 bases, with 9 bases lying between them. The CDR3 is 14 residues long. CDR3 residues: CASSQGAVTGELFF. In DNA form, the CDR3 reads TGCGCCAGCAGCCAGGGGGCGGTCACCGGGGAGCTGTTTTTT.

The chain has TRBV5-6 and TRBJ2-1; D is unresolved. Germline V gene lookup returns CDR1 SGHDT and CDR2 YYEEEE. Trimming took 5 bases from V and 3 from J, leaving 15 bases between them. The CDR3 runs 15 residues. The CDR3 nucleotides read TGTGCCAGCAGTATGCAGGTCCTTAACTACAATGAGCAGTTCTTC. It is translated as CASSMQVLNYNEQFF.

In this sample, this clone turned up once. The chain joins TRBV9 to TRBJ2-5; D perhaps matches TRBD2 (5 bases). CDR1 and CDR2 (germline): SGDLS, YYNGEE. The CDR3 extends over 12 amino acids. V lost 0 bases and J lost 5, with 5 bases in between. The CDR3 loop is CASSVGEETQYF. The CDR3 region has the DNA TGTGCCAGCAGCGTAGGGGAGGAGACCCAGTACTTC. Full variable domain (outside the CDR3, taken from reference TRBV9 and TRBJ2-5): DSGVTQTPKHLITATGQRVTLRCSPRSGDLSVYWYQQSLDQGLQFLIQYYNGEERAKGNILERFSAQQFPDLHSELNLSSLELGDSALYFCASSVGEETQYFGPGTRLLVL.

V and J are TRBV7-9 and TRBJ1-1; no firm D call. Germline V gene lookup returns CDR1 SEHNR and CDR2 FQNEAQ (reference sequence). The CDR3 is 16 residues long. V lost 0 bases and J lost 10, with 21 bases in between. This CDR3 reads CASSLAVPGPRGGAFF. CDR3 in DNA: TGTGCCAGCAGCTTAGCGGTCCCCGGGCCCCGTGGAGGAGCTTTCTTT.

This chain links TRBV6-6 with TRBJ2-1; a weak D match, TRBD2 (5 bases). The CDR3 is made up of 12 amino acids. The germline gives CDR1 MNHNY, CDR2 SVGAGI (reference sequence). CDR3 sequence reads: CASGSTGHEQFF. CDR3 bases: TGTGCTAGTGGGAGTACTGGCCATGAGCAGTTCTTC.

The chain combines TRBV18 with TRBJ1-6, with 8 nucleotides matching TRBD1. Germline V gene sequence: CDR1 KGHSH, CDR2 LQKENI. CDR3 length: 15 residues. Losses at the gene ends were 2 bases for V and 9 bases for J; bases not matched to a gene: 6. For the CDR3, the DNA is TGTGCCAGCTCACCAACAGAAACAGGGGGTTCACCCCTCCACTTT. Translated, it gives CASSPTETGGSPLHF.